This TCR beta chain comes out of a study of CXCR3-negative and CXCR3-positive naive CD8 T cells. This CDR3 is built from 13 residues. The germline CDR1 and CDR2 sequences are SQVTM and ANQGSEA. UMI labels and 5' RACE were used to prepare the TRB cDNA libraries. Each CDR3 protein gets one entry in TCRdb, which reprocessed the 5' RACE reads and gives no DNA. The table counts some 150,000 distinct CDR3 sequences; around 0.3% lies in the top ten. On this clonotype itself: What it binds is not known.

Study-wide findings and caveats: Naive cells that were CXCR3-negative or CXCR3-positive used TRBV-TRBJ genes alike, while memory cells diverged. Partially decreased CXCR3 expression was recorded after cryopreservation, and fresh PBMCs were used in most assays. TRB CDR3 hydrophobicity was greater in CXCR3-positive naive cells than in CXCR3-negative naive cells.

250,000 to 300,000 cells per CD8+ T cell subset were flow-sorted in triplicate. The source material was naive CXCR3+ CD8+ T cells from blood. Noted subset: CD45RO-CCR7+CD27+CD95- naive CD8+ T cells expressing CXCR3 (TNR3+). The rearrangement links TRBV29-1 to TRBJ2-2; TCRdb proposes TRBD1, but this gene call is untestable without DNA. The receptor was derived from a human donor in good health. Some clones in this sample may be carry-over from other donors' samples. The CDR3 here is CSGKGQTTGELFF.